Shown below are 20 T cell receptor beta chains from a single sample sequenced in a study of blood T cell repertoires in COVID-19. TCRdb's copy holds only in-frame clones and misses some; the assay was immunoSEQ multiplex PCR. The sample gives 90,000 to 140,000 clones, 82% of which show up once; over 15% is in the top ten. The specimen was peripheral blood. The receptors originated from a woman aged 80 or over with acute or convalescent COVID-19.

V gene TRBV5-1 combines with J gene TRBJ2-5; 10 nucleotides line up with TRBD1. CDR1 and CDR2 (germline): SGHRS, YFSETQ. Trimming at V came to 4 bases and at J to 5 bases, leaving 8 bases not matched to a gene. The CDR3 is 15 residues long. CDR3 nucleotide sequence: TGCGCCAGCAGCCGATGGGACAGGGGAGAGGAGACCCAGTACTTC. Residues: CASSRWDRGEETQYF. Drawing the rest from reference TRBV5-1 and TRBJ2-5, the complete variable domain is KAGVTQTPRYLIKTRGQQVTLSCSPISGHRSVSWYQQTPGQGLQFLFEYFSETQRNKGNFPGRFSGRQFSNSRSEMNVSTLELGDSALYLCASSRWDRGEETQYFGPGTRLLVL.

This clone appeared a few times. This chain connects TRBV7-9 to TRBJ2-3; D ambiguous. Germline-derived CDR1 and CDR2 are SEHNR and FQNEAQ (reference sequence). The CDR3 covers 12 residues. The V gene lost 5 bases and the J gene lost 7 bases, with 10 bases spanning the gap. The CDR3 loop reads CASSQEHNTQYF. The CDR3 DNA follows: TGTGCCAGCAGCCAAGAGCATAATACGCAGTATTTT.

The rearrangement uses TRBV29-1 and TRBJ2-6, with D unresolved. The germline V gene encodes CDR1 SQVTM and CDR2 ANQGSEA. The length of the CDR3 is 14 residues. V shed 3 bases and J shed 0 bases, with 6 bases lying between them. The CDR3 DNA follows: TGCAGCGTTGACCCCCTCTCTGGGGCCAACGTCCTGACTTTC. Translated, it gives CSVDPLSGANVLTF.

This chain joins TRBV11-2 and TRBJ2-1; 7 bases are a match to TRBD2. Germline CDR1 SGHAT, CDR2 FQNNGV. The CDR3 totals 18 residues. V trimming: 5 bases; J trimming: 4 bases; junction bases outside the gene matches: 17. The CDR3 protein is CASSPYPLAALIYNEQFF. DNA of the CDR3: TGTGCCAGCAGCCCATACCCCCTAGCGGCACTCATTTACAATGAGCAGTTCTTC.

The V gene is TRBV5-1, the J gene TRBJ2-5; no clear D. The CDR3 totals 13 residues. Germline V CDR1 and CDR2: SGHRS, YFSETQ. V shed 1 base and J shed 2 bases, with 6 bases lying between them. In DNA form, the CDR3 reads TGCGCCAGCAGCTTGCAGTTACAAGAGACCCAGTACTTC. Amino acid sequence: CASSLQLQETQYF.

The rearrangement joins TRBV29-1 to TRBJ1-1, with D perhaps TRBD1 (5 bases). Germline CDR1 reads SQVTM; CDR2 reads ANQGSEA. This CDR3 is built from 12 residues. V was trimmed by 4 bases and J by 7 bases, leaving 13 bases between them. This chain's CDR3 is CSVGPGSSEAFF. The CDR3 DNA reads TGCAGCGTTGGACCAGGGTCTAGTGAAGCTTTCTTT.

CDR3 DNA: TGTGCCAGCAGTTTAACTTCTCTCACAGATACGCAGTATTTT. This encodes CASSLTSLTDTQYF. The chain combines TRBV28 with TRBJ2-3; D not resolved. Trimming removed 2 bases from V and 2 bases from J, with 8 bases in between. CDR1 is MDHEN and CDR2 is SYDVKM in the germline V gene. This CDR3 has 14 amino acids.

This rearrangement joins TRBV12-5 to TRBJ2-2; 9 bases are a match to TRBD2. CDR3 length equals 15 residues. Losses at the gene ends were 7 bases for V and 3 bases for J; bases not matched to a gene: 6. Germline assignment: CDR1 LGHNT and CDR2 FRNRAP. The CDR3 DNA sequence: TGTGCTAGTGACGCGGAGCGGGAGGACACCGGGGAGCTGTTTTTT. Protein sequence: CASDAEREDTGELFF.

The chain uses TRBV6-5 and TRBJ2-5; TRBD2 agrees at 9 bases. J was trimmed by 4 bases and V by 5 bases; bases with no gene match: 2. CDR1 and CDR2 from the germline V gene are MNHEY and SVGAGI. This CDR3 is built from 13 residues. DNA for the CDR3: TGTGCCAGCAGTAATAGCGGGGGAGAGACCCAGTACTTC. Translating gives CASSNSGGETQYF.

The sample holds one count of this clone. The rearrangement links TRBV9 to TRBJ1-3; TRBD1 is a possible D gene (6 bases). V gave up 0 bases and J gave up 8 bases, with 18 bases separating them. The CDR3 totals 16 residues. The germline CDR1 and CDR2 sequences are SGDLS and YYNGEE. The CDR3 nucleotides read TGTGCCAGCAGCGTAGAAGAAGACAGGTTAATAGACACCATATATTTT. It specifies CASSVEEDRLIDTIYF.

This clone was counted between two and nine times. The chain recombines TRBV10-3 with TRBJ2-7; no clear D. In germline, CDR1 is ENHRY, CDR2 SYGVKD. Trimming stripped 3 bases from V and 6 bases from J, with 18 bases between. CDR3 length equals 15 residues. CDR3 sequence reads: CAISESRQVLGEQYF. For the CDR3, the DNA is TGTGCCATCAGTGAAAGCCGCCAGGTACTGGGCGAGCAGTACTTC.

CDR3 DNA sequence: TGTGCTGCGAGGGGGACCGGGGAGCTGTTTTTT. Amino acid sequence: CAARGTGELFF. The rearrangement links TRBV7-8 to TRBJ2-2; D is perhaps TRBD1 (6 bases). The CDR3 runs 11 residues. The V gene's germline CDR1 is SGHVS and CDR2 FQNEAQ.

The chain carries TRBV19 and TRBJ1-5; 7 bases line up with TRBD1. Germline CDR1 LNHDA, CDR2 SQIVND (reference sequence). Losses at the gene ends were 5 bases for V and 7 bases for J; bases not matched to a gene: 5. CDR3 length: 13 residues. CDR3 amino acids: CASSHQGEQPQHF. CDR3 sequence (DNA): TGTGCCAGTAGTCACCAGGGGGAACAGCCCCAGCATTTT.

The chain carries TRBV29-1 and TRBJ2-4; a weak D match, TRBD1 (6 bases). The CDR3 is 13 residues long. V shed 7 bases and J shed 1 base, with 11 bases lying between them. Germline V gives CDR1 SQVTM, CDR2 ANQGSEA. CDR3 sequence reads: CSGLDRAKNIQYF. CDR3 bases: TGCAGCGGACTCGACAGGGCCAAAAACATTCAGTACTTC.

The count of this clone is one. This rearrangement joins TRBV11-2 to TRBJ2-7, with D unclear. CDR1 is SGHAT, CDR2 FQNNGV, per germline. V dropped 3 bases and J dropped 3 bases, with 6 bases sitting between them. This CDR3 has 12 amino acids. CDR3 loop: CASSFNSYEQYF. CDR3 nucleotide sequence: TGTGCCAGCAGCTTCAACAGCTACGAGCAGTACTTC.

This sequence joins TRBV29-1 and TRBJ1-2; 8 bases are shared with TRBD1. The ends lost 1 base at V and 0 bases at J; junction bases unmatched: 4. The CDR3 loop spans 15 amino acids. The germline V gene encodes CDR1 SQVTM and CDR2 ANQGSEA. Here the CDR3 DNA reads TGCAGCGTTGAAGGACAGGGGTCCGCTAACTATGGCTACACCTTC. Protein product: CSVEGQGSANYGYTF. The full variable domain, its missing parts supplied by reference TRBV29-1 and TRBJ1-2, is SAVISQKPSRDICQRGTSLTIQCQVDSQVTMMFWYRQQPGQSLTLIATANQGSEATYESGFVIDKFPISRPNLTFSTLTVSNMSPEDSSIYLCSVEGQGSANYGYTFGSGTRLTVV.

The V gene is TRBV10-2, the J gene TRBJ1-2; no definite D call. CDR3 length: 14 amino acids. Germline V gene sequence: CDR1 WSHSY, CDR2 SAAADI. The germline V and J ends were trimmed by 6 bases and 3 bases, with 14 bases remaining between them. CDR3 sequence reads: CASRVNGVDYGYTF. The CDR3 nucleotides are TGCGCCAGCAGAGTTAACGGGGTAGACTATGGCTACACCTTC.

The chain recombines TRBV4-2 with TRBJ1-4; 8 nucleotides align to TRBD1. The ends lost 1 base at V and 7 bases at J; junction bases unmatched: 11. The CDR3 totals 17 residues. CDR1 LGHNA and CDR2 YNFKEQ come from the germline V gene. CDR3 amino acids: CASSQGQGAIRGEKLFF. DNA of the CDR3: TGTGCCAGCAGCCAAGGGCAGGGGGCTATACGAGGTGAAAAACTGTTTTTT.

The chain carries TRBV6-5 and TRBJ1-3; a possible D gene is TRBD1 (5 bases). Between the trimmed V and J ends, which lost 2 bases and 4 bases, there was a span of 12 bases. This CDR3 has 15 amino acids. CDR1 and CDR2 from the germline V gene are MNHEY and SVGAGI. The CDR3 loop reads CASSYGASGGNTIYF. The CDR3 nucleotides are TGTGCCAGCAGTTACGGTGCATCAGGGGGAAACACCATATATTTT.

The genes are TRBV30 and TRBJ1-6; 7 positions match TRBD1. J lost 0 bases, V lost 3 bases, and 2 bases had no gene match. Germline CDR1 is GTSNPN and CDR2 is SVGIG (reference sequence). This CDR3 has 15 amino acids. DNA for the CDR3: TGTGCCTGGAGGGGGGACAGCTCCTATAATTCACCCCTCCACTTT. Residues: CAWRGDSSYNSPLHF.